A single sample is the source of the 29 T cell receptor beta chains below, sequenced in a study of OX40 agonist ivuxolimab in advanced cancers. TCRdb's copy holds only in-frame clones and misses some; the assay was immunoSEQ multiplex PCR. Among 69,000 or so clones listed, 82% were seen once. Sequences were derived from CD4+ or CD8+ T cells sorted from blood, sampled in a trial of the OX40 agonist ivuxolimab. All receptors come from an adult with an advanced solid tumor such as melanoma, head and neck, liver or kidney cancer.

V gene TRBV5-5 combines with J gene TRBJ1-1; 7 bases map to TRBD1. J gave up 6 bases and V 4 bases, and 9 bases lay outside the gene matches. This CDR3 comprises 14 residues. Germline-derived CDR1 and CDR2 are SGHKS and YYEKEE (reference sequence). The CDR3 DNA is TGTGCCAGCAGCGCCGGACAGGCCGGGGCTGAAGCTTTCTTT. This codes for CASSAGQAGAEAFF. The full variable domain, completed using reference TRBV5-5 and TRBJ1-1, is DAGVTQSPTHLIKTRGQQVTLRCSPISGHKSVSWYQQVLGQGPQFIFQYYEKEERGRGNFPDRFSARQFPNYSSELNVNALLLGDSALYLCASSAGQAGAEAFFGQGTRLTVV.

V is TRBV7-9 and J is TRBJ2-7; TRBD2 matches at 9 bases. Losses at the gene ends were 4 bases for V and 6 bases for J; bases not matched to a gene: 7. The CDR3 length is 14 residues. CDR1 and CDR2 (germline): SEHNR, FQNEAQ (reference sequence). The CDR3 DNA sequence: TGTGCCAGCAGCTCACCGGGACTAGCTTCCGAGCAGTACTTC. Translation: CASSSPGLASEQYF.

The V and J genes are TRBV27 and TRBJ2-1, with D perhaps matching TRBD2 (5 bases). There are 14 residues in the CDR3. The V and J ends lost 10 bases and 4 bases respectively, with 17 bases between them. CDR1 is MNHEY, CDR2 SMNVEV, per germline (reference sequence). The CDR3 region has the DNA TGTGCCACCTCTCGTGGACTCTTATACAATGAGCAGTTCTTC. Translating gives CATSRGLLYNEQFF.

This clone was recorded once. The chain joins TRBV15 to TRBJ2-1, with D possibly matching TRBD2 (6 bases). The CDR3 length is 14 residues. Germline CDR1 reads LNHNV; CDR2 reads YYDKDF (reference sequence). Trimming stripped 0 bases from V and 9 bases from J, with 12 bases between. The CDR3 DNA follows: TGTGCCACCAGCAGAGATCTCGAGGGAGGTGAGCAGTTCTTC. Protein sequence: CATSRDLEGGEQFF.

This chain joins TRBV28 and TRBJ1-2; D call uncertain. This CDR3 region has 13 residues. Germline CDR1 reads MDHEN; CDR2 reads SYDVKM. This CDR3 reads CAVGTDPGYGYTF. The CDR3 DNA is TGTGCGGTGGGAACTGACCCGGGCTATGGCTACACCTTC.

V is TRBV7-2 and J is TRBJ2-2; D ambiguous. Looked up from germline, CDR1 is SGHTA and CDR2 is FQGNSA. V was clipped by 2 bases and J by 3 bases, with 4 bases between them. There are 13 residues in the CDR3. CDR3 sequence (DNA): TGTGCCAGCAGCTTACTCCACACCGGGGAGCTGTTTTTT. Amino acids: CASSLLHTGELFF.

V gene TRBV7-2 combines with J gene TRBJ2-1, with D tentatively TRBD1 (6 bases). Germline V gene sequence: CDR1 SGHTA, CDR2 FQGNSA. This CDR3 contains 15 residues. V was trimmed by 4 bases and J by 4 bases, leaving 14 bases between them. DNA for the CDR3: TGTGCCAGCAGCTCACAGGGTTTGGGGTACAATGAGCAGTTCTTC. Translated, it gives CASSSQGLGYNEQFF.

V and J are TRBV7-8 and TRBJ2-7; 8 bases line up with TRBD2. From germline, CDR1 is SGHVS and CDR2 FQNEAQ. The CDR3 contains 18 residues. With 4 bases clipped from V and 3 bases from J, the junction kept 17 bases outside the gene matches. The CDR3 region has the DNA TGTGCCAGCAGCTCCCGGGGGCGAAAGCGGGAGAATTTCTACGAGCAGTACTTC. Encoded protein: CASSSRGRKRENFYEQYF.

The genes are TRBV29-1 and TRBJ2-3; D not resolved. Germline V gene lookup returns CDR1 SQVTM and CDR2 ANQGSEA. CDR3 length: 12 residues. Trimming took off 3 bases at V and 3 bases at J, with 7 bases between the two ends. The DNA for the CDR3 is TGCAGCGTTGATATGGGGACAGATACGCAGTATTTT. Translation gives CSVDMGTDTQYF.

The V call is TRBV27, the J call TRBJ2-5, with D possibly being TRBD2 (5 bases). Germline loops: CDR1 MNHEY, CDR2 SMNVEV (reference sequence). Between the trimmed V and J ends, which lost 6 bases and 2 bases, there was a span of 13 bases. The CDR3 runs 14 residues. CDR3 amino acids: CASSSRRDQETQYF. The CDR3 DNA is TGTGCCAGCAGCTCGAGACGGGATCAAGAGACCCAGTACTTC.

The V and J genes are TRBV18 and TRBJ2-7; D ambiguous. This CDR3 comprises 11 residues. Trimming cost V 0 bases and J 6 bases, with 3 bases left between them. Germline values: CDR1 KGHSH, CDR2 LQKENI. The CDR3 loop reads CASSPPSEQYV. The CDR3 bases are TGTGCCAGCTCACCACCTTCCGAGCAGTACGTC.

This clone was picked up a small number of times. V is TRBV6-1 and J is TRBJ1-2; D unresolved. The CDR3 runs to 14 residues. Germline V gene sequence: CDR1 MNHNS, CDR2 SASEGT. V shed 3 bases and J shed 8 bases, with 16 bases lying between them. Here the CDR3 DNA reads TGTGCCAGCAGTGACGCGGGAGACGGCGGGGGCTACACCTTC. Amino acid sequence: CASSDAGDGGGYTF.

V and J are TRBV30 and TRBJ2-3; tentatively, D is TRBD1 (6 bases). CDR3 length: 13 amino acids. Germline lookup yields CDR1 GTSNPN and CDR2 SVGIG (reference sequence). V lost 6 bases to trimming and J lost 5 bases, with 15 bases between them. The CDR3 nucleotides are TGTGCCTGTCTATCAGGGGTCGAAGATACGCAGTATTTT. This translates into CACLSGVEDTQYF.

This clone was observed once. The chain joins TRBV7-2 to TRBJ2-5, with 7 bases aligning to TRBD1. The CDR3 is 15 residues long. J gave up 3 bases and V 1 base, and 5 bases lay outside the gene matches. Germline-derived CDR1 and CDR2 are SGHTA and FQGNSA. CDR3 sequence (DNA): TGTGCCAGCAGCTTAGACGGGACAGCGAAAGAGACCCAGTACTTC. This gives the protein CASSLDGTAKETQYF.

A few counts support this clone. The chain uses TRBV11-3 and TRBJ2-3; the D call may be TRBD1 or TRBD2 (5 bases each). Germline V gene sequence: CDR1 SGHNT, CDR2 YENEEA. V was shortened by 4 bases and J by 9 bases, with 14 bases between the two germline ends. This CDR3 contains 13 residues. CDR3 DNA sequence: TGTGCCAGCAGCTCGGGACCATCGGGGACGCAGTATTTT. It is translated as CASSSGPSGTQYF.

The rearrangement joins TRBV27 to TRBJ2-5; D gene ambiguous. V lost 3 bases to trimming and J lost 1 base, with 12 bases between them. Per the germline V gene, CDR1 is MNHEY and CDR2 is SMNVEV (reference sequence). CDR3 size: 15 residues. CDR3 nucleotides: TGTGCCAGCAGTTTGGGCTCCGCCGTCCAAGAGACCCAGTACTTC. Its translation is CASSLGSAVQETQYF.

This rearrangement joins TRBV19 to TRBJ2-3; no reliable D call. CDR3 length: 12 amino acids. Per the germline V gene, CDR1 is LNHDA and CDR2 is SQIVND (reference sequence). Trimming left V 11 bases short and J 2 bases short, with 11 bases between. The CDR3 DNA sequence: TGTGCCGGCTGCGATTACACAGATACGCAGTATTTT. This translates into CAGCDYTDTQYF.

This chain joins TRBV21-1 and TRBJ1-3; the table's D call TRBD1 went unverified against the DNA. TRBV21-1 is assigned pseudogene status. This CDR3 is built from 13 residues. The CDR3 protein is CASGLLSGNTIYF. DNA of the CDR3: TGTGCCAGCGGGCTGCTCTCTGGAAACACCATATATTTT.

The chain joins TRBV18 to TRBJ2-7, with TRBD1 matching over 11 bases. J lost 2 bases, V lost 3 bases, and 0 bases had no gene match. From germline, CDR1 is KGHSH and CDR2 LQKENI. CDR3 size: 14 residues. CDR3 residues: CASSPGQGAYEQYF. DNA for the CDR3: TGTGCCAGCTCACCGGGACAGGGGGCCTACGAGCAGTACTTC. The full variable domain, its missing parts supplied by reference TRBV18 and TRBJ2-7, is NAGVMQNPRHLVRRRGQEARLRCSPMKGHSHVYWYRQLPEEGLKFMVYLQKENIIDESGMPKERFSAEFPKEGPSILRIQQVVRGDSAAYFCASSPGQGAYEQYFGPGTRLTVT.

The CDR3: CSAKTGAGELFF. Written as DNA, the CDR3 is TGCAGCGCCAAAACGGGGGCCGGGGAGCTGTTTTTT. This chain uses TRBV29-1 with TRBJ2-2, with TRBD2 as a possible D gene (6 bases). CDR1 and CDR2 (germline): SQVTM, ANQGSEA. The CDR3 contains 12 residues. The V gene lost 7 bases and the J gene lost 6 bases, with 12 bases spanning the gap.

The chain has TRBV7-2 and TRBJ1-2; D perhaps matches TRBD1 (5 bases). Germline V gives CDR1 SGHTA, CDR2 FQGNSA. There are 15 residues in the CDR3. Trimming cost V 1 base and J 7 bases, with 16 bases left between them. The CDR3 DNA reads TGTGCCAGCAGCTTAGAGTCCGCGGGGCGGGGTGGCTACACCTTC. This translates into CASSLESAGRGGYTF.

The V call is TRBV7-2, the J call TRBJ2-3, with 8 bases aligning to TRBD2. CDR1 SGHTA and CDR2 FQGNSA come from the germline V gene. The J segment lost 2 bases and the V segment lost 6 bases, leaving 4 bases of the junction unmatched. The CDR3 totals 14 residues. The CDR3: CASRLSGDTDTQYF. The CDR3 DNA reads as TGTGCCAGCAGGCTTAGCGGGGACACAGATACGCAGTATTTT.

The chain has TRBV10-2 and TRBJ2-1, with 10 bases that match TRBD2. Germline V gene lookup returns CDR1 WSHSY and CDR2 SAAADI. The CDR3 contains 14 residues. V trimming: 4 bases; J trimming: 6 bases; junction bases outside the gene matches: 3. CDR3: CASSGASGSNEQFF. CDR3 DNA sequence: TGCGCCAGCAGTGGGGCTAGCGGGAGCAATGAGCAGTTCTTC.

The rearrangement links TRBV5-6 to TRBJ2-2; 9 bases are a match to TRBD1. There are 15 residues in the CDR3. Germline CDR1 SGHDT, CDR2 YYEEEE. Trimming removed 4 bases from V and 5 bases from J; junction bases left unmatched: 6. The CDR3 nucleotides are TGTGCCAGCAGCGCCTGGGACAGGGATACCGGGGAGCTGTTTTTT. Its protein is CASSAWDRDTGELFF.

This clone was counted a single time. The CDR3: CASSVRGSQETQYF. Written as DNA, the CDR3 is TGTGCCAGTAGTGTTCGGGGGTCCCAAGAGACCCAGTACTTC. This sequence joins TRBV19 and TRBJ2-5; the D gene is possibly TRBD2 (6 bases). V lost 5 bases, J lost 1 base, and 11 bases lay in between. The germline V gene encodes CDR1 LNHDA and CDR2 SQIVND (reference sequence). The CDR3 is 14 amino acids.

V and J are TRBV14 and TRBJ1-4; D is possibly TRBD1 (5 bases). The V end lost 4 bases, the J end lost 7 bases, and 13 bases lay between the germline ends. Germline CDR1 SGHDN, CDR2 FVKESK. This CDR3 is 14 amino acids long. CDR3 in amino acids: CASSRSGTGEKLFF. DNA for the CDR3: TGTGCCAGCAGCCGGTCCGGGACGGGTGAAAAACTGTTTTTT. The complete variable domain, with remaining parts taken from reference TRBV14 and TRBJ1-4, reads EAGVTQFPSHSVIEKGQTVTLRCDPISGHDNLYWYRRVMGKEIKFLLHFVKESKQDESGMPNNRFLAERTGGTYSTLKVQPAELEDSGVYFCASSRSGTGEKLFFGSGTQLSVL.

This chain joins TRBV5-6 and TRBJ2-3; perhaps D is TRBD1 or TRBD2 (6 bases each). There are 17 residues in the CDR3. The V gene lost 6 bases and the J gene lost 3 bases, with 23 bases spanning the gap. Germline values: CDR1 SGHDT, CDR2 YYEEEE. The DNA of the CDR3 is TGTGCCAGCACCTTCGTCTTGGGGGGCAGACTGACAGATACGCAGTATTTT. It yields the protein CASTFVLGGRLTDTQYF.

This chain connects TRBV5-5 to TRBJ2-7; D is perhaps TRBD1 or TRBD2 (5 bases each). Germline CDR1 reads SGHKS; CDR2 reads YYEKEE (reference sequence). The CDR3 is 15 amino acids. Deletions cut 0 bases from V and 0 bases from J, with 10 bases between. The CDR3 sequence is CASSLAPGTSYEQYF. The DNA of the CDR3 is TGTGCCAGCAGCTTGGCCCCCGGGACCTCCTACGAGCAGTACTTC.

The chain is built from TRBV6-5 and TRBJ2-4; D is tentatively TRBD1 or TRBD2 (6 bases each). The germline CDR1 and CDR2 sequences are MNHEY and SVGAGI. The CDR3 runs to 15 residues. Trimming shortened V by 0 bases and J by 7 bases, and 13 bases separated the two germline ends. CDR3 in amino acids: CASSYSAVGGNIQYF. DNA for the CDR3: TGTGCCAGCAGTTACTCCGCGGTAGGGGGGAACATTCAGTACTTC.